What follows are 21 T cell receptor beta chains derived from one specimen sequenced in a study of T cell responses to AZD1222 COVID-19 vaccine. The assay was immunoSEQ multiplex PCR, and TCRdb's table has in-frame clones only and misses some. This table holds 66,000 or so clones, roughly 90% found once. Here the sequenced sample was peripheral blood, taken on day 0 of AZD1222 vaccination. The source is an adult in good health.

This clone showed up just a few times. The chain uses TRBV3-1 (or the pseudogene TRBV3-2) and TRBJ2-3, with TRBD1 matching over 10 bases. Germline values: CDR1 LGHDT, CDR2 YNNKEL (reference sequence). CDR3 size: 13 residues. V lost 4 bases and J lost 5; bases outside the gene matches: 0. For the CDR3, the DNA is TGTGCCAGCAGCCGGACAGGGGGAGATACGCAGTATTTT. Residues: CASSRTGGDTQYF.

In its sample, this clone was seen once. The rearrangement uses TRBV4-1 and TRBJ2-7; a possible D gene is TRBD1 (6 bases). The germline V and J ends were trimmed by 3 bases and 5 bases, with 23 bases remaining between them. The germline V gene has CDR1 MGHRA and CDR2 YSYEKL. This CDR3 is 17 amino acids long. The CDR3 DNA is TGCGCCAGCAGCCAGGGTCCCGCTAGAGGGGGAGTCGACGAGCAGTACTTC. Encoded protein: CASSQGPARGGVDEQYF.

The genes are TRBV6-1 and TRBJ1-6; a weak D match, TRBD1 (5 bases). CDR1 and CDR2 from the germline V gene are MNHNS and SASEGT. The CDR3 has 14 amino acids. With 3 bases removed from V and 5 bases from J, the gap between germline ends came to 8 bases. CDR3 in DNA: TGTGCCAGCAGTGAGAGGGGTGATAATTCACCCCTCCACTTT. It encodes CASSERGDNSPLHF.

The V and J genes are TRBV29-1 and TRBJ2-5; 7 bases fit TRBD1. The CDR3 consists of 14 residues. In germline, CDR1 is SQVTM, CDR2 ANQGSEA. J lost 3 bases, V lost 3 bases, and 7 bases had no gene match. The CDR3 loop reads CSVDRGFGKETQYF. The CDR3 coding sequence is TGCAGCGTTGACAGGGGGTTTGGGAAAGAGACCCAGTACTTC.

The chain is built from TRBV9 and TRBJ2-5; possible D gene TRBD1, 6 bases. The CDR3 runs 12 residues. V dropped 4 bases and J dropped 4 bases, with 8 bases sitting between them. Germline V gene sequence: CDR1 SGDLS, CDR2 YYNGEE. The CDR3 protein is CASSRGGETQYF. CDR3 nucleotides: TGTGCCAGCAGCCGAGGGGGAGAGACCCAGTACTTC.

The V and J genes are TRBV30 and TRBJ2-7; D is unresolved. The CDR3 extends over 11 amino acids. V gave up 2 bases and J gave up 5 bases, with 7 bases separating them. Germline V lookup: CDR1 GTSNPN, CDR2 SVGIG (reference sequence). This chain's CDR3 is CAWSPENEQYF. The CDR3 DNA is TGTGCCTGGAGTCCCGAGAACGAGCAGTACTTC.

Only one count was recorded for this clone. The gene calls are TRBV30 and TRBJ1-4; no clear D. CDR3 size: 13 residues. V lost 6 bases and J lost 3, with 11 bases in between. The germline V gene encodes CDR1 GTSNPN and CDR2 SVGIG (reference sequence). In nucleotides, the CDR3 is TGTGCCTGCTCGCAGGTACCTAATGAAAAACTGTTTTTT. This gives the protein CACSQVPNEKLFF.

The V and J genes are TRBV5-1 and TRBJ2-5; D possibly corresponds to TRBD2 (6 bases). There are 14 residues in the CDR3. Germline CDR1 reads SGHRS; CDR2 reads YFSETQ. V lost 5 bases, J lost 3 bases, and 14 bases lay in between. CDR3 DNA: TGCGCCAGCAGTACCGGAGCGGGCAAAGAGACCCAGTACTTC. It translates to CASSTGAGKETQYF.

The chain employs TRBV3-1 (or the pseudogene TRBV3-2) and TRBJ2-4; D uncertain. Per the germline V gene, CDR1 is LGHDT and CDR2 is YNNKEL (reference sequence). Between the trimmed V and J ends, which lost 1 base and 8 bases, there was a span of 6 bases. The CDR3 length is 12 residues. The chain's CDR3 is CASSQVSDIQYF. Here the CDR3 DNA reads TGTGCCAGCAGCCAAGTTAGTGACATTCAGTACTTC.

This chain joins TRBV19 and TRBJ1-1; 7 nucleotides match TRBD1. Germline-derived CDR1 and CDR2 are LNHDA and SQIVND (reference sequence). CDR3 length: 14 residues. V lost 5 bases and J lost 4; bases outside the gene matches: 7. The CDR3 nucleotides are TGTGCCAGTAGTTCATCGACAGGGACCACTGAAGCTTTCTTT. It specifies CASSSSTGTTEAFF.

The chain couples TRBV6-5 to TRBJ1-2, with no clear D. The CDR3 runs to 13 residues. CDR1 MNHEY and CDR2 SVGAGI come from the germline V gene. V gave up 5 bases and J gave up 3 bases, with 10 bases separating them. The CDR3 region has the DNA TGTGCCAGCAGTCAACACGGGCACTATGGCTACACCTTC. It translates to CASSQHGHYGYTF.

The chain combines TRBV19 with TRBJ1-5; no clear D. The CDR3 totals 9 residues. The V gene lost 8 bases and the J gene lost 11 bases, with 7 bases spanning the gap. The germline V gene has CDR1 LNHDA and CDR2 SQIVND (reference sequence). CDR3 loop: CASGRSQHF. As DNA, the CDR3 is TGTGCCAGTGGGAGGTCCCAGCATTTT.

The chain is built from TRBV28 and TRBJ2-7, with D possibly TRBD2 on 6 matching bases. Germline V gene data show CDR1 as MDHEN and CDR2 as SYDVKM. This CDR3 has 14 residues. The V end was cut by 8 bases, the J end by 2 bases, with 16 bases between. In nucleotides, the CDR3 is TGTGCCAGCGGAACGACCGGGACTCCCTACGAGCAGTACTTC. Protein: CASGTTGTPYEQYF.

The chain links TRBV2 to TRBJ1-6; 11 nucleotides agree with TRBD1. The germline gives CDR1 SNHLY, CDR2 FYNNEI. Trimming took 2 bases from V and 10 from J; bases not matched to a gene: 1. This CDR3 is built from 14 residues. The CDR3 loop is CASSERTGGSPLHF. Written as DNA, the CDR3 is TGTGCCAGCAGTGAACGGACAGGGGGCTCACCCCTCCACTTT.

The CDR3 here is CASSYDGRPRSPLHF. The CDR3 nucleotides are TGTGCCAGCAGTTACGACGGACGCCCGAGATCACCCCTCCACTTT. The chain couples TRBV6-2 or TRBV6-3 to TRBJ1-6; D remains unclear. Germline CDR1 reads MNHEY; CDR2 reads SVGEGT. V lost 2 bases and J 10 bases, leaving 15 bases between the germline ends. The CDR3 runs to 15 residues.

CDR3: CASSQETGGMNTEAFF. CDR3 sequence (DNA): TGCGCCAGCAGCCAAGAAACAGGGGGGATGAACACTGAAGCTTTCTTT. The chain combines TRBV4-1 with TRBJ1-1, with TRBD1 identical over 8 bases. The CDR3 has 16 residues. The germline V gene has CDR1 MGHRA and CDR2 YSYEKL. V lost 0 bases, J lost 0 bases, and 3 bases stayed unmatched.

The chain has TRBV28 and TRBJ2-1, with D possibly being TRBD1 (6 bases). Trimming cost V 6 bases and J 1 base, with 19 bases left between them. CDR3 size: 17 residues. From germline, CDR1 is MDHEN and CDR2 SYDVKM. In nucleotides, the CDR3 is TGTGCCAGCAGAGAACCGACCGGGACAAAGTCCTACAATGAGCAGTTCTTC. Protein: CASREPTGTKSYNEQFF.

The J gene is TRBJ1-1, the V gene TRBV30, with D unresolved. The CDR3 loop spans 14 amino acids. Germline-derived CDR1 and CDR2 are GTSNPN and SVGIG (reference sequence). V shed 0 bases and J shed 3 bases, with 11 bases lying between them. The CDR3 DNA follows: TGTGCCTGGAGTGTAGCCGGGCTAGACACTGAAGCTTTCTTT. It specifies CAWSVAGLDTEAFF.

V is TRBV7-9 and J is TRBJ2-5; 12 positions agree with TRBD2. Trimming took 4 bases from V and 3 from J; bases not matched to a gene: 6. CDR3 length equals 16 residues. Germline assignment: CDR1 SEHNR and CDR2 FQNEAQ (reference sequence). CDR3: CASSSTSGRGEETQYF. As DNA, the CDR3 is TGTGCCAGCAGCTCGACTAGCGGGAGAGGCGAAGAGACCCAGTACTTC.

The CDR3 reads CASSQEGSGGSYEQYF. The CDR3, as DNA: TGTGCCAGCAGCCAAGAAGGTAGCGGGGGGTCCTACGAGCAGTACTTC. This chain uses TRBV4-2 with TRBJ2-7, with TRBD2 identical over 10 bases. The CDR3 runs 16 residues. Germline loops: CDR1 LGHNA, CDR2 YNFKEQ. V was clipped by 0 bases and J by 1 base; unmatched bases: 3.

This chain links TRBV30 with TRBJ1-1; unclear D gene. CDR1 and CDR2 (germline): GTSNPN, SVGIG (reference sequence). The V and J ends lost 8 bases and 3 bases respectively, with 22 bases between them. There are 15 residues in the CDR3. The CDR3 nucleotides read TGTGCCCAGAGCCGAGACTCCCTCGGCGACACTGAAGCTTTCTTT. It translates to CAQSRDSLGDTEAFF. Looking up the rest from reference TRBV30 and TRBJ1-1 gives the full variable domain: SQTIHQWPATLVQPVGSPLSLECTVEGTSNPNLYWYRQAAGRGLQLLFYSVGIGQISSEVPQNLSASRPQDRQFILSSKKLLLSDSGFYLCAQSRDSLGDTEAFFGQGTRLTVV.